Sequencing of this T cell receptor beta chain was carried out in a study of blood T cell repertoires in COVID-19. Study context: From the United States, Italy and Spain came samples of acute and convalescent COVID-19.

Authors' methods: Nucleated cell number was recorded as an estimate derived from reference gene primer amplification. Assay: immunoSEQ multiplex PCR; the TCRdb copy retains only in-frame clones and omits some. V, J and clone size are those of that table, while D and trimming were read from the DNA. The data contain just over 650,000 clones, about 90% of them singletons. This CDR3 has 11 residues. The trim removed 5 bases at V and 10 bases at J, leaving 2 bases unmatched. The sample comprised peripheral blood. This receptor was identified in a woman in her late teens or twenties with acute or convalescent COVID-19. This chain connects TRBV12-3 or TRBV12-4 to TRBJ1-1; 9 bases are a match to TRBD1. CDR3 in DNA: TGTGCCAGCAGTACAGGGGGCCGAGCTTTCTTT. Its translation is CASSTGGRAFF.